This passage covers 5 T cell receptor beta chains from one sample sequenced in a study of human CD4 T cells and Enterobacteriaceae. Method: immunoSEQ multiplex PCR; TCRdb's copy keeps in-frame clones and lacks some. The sample yields fewer than 35,000 clones, approximately 80% seen once. Sorting took every CD4+ cell except CD45RA+CCR7+CD95- naive cells, reaching over 95% purity. Material: memory CD4+ T cells from blood. The origin of the receptors is a human donor in good health.

The rearrangement links TRBV19 to TRBJ2-2, with a possible D match to TRBD2 (5 bases). Germline V gene lookup returns CDR1 LNHDA and CDR2 SQIVND (reference sequence). This CDR3 spans 13 amino acids. V dropped 6 bases and J dropped 5 bases, with 10 bases sitting between them. The CDR3 DNA is TGTGCCAGTAGGCCTAGGAGGACCGGGGAGCTGTTTTTT. This encodes CASRPRRTGELFF.

The chain joins TRBV6-1 to TRBJ1-6; D gene uncertain. Trimming stripped 2 bases from V and 7 bases from J, with 6 bases between. This CDR3 has 13 residues. Looked up from germline, CDR1 is MNHNS and CDR2 is SASEGT. The CDR3 loop reads CASSEQSNSPLHF. The CDR3 DNA reads as TGTGCCAGCAGTGAACAGTCAAATTCACCCCTCCACTTT.

V and J are TRBV30 and TRBJ2-1; 15 nucleotides match TRBD2. V trimming: 0 bases; J trimming: 0 bases; junction bases outside the gene matches: 9. The germline V gene has CDR1 GTSNPN and CDR2 SVGIG (reference sequence). The CDR3 runs 20 residues. The CDR3 nucleotides are TGTGCCTGGAGTGTCATTTTCGGGACTAGCGGGAGGATCTCCTACAATGAGCAGTTCTTC. Residues: CAWSVIFGTSGRISYNEQFF.

The rearrangement joins TRBV27 to TRBJ2-7; D unclear. Trimming shortened V by 3 bases and J by 3 bases, and 12 bases separated the two germline ends. The CDR3 contains 14 residues. Germline assignment: CDR1 MNHEY and CDR2 SMNVEV (reference sequence). The CDR3 loop is CASSFKMDLYEQYF. The CDR3 region has the DNA TGTGCCAGCAGTTTCAAGATGGACCTCTACGAGCAGTACTTC.

The chain couples TRBV6-1 to TRBJ1-6; D gene unclear. This CDR3 is built from 15 residues. Trimming cost V 2 bases and J 5 bases, with 10 bases left between them. Germline CDR1 and CDR2: MNHNS and SASEGT. CDR3 amino acids: CASSEMRQNNSPLHF. The CDR3 DNA sequence: TGTGCCAGCAGTGAAATGAGGCAGAATAATTCACCCCTCCACTTT.